This TCR beta chain was obtained from a study of monozygotic twins with inflammatory bowel disease. Study conclusions and caveats: It was observed that concordant and discordant twins did not differ in repertoire similarity, possibly given limited power. Some repertoire variability may stem from patients' differing immunosuppressive treatments.

After re-calling the 5' RACE reads, TCRdb lists one entry per CDR3 protein, DNA absent. The sample totals approximately 160,000 distinct CDR3 sequences. From whole blood, total RNA was isolated without any sorting of T cells. A note on this clonotype: Its target is unknown.

In germline, CDR1 is MNHNS, CDR2 SASEGT. The CDR3 covers 16 residues. Sample: blood. V is TRBV6-1 and J is TRBJ1-1; TCRdb calls TRBD1, which cannot be checked without DNA. This clonotype was sampled from a human donor with ulcerative colitis or Crohn's disease, or a healthy co-twin of an affected twin (not recorded which). CDR3 region: CAATPGAFDLSTEAFF.